The 14 T cell receptor beta chains in this list originate from one sample, sequenced in a study of blood T cell repertoires in COVID-19. Sequencing was performed with immunoSEQ multiplex PCR; in TCRdb, only in-frame clones are kept and a portion is missing. The sample shows roughly 200,000 clones, about 88% of them seen only once. What was sequenced was PBMCs or T cells enriched from blood (not recorded which). These receptors originate from a woman aged 40 to 55 with acute COVID-19.

The chain joins TRBV4-1 to TRBJ2-1; TRBD1 might be the D (5 bases). CDR1 and CDR2 (germline): MGHRA, YSYEKL. V shed 4 bases and J shed 3 bases, with 19 bases lying between them. The CDR3 covers 17 residues. The CDR3 nucleotides read TGCGCCAGCAGCCTTGCTATCATAGGGGCGAACTACAATGAGCAGTTCTTC. It specifies CASSLAIIGANYNEQFF.

Here the CDR3 reads CASSSTVQSRVAFF. In DNA, the CDR3 is TGTGCCAGCAGTTCTACCGTACAGTCGAGGGTAGCTTTCTTT. This rearrangement joins TRBV6-2 or TRBV6-3 to TRBJ1-1; D not resolved. V lost 4 bases and J lost 10, with 19 bases in between. CDR1 MNHEY and CDR2 SVGEGT come from the germline V gene. This CDR3 region has 14 residues.

V usage is TRBV7-9 and J usage is TRBJ1-3; TRBD1 might be the D (5 bases). This CDR3 has 17 amino acids. Germline loops: CDR1 SEHNR, CDR2 FQNEAQ (reference sequence). V was clipped by 3 bases and J by 0 bases, with 15 bases between them. The CDR3 region has the DNA TGTGCCAGCAGCTTGAGTGGGGGGAGAAGCTCTGGAAACACCATATATTTT. Translated, it gives CASSLSGGRSSGNTIYF. Looking up the rest from reference TRBV7-9 and TRBJ1-3 gives the full variable domain: DTGVSQNPRHKITKRGQNVTFRCDPISEHNRLYWYRQTLGQGPEFLTYFQNEAQLEKSRLLSDRFSAERPKGSFSTLEIQRTEQGDSAMYLCASSLSGGRSSGNTIYFGEGSWLTVV.

This chain joins TRBV5-8 and TRBJ2-2; D is possibly TRBD1 (5 bases). V lost 0 bases and J 5 bases, leaving 20 bases between the germline ends. The length of the CDR3 is 18 residues. The germline V gene encodes CDR1 SGHTS and CDR2 YDEGEE. CDR3 sequence reads: CASSLEASVPRGTGELFF. CDR3 DNA sequence: TGTGCCAGCAGCTTGGAGGCTAGTGTTCCAAGGGGTACCGGGGAGCTGTTTTTT.

The chain links TRBV4-1 to TRBJ1-2, with unresolved D. This CDR3 is built from 17 residues. V was cut by 0 bases and J by 6 bases, with 20 bases left in between. Germline CDR1 is MGHRA and CDR2 is YSYEKL. CDR3 bases: TGCGCCAGCAGCCAAGATTTTGCCCGTTCATTCGGGAATGGCTACACCTTC. Translated, it gives CASSQDFARSFGNGYTF.

CDR3 residues: CATTRGARYEQYF. CDR3 nucleotides: TGTGCCACTACCCGGGGGGCTAGGTACGAGCAGTACTTC. The gene calls are TRBV6-5 and TRBJ2-7, with a weak D call TRBD2 (7 bases). There are 13 residues in the CDR3. V lost 10 bases to trimming and J lost 4 bases, with 17 bases between them. Germline V gene data show CDR1 as MNHEY and CDR2 as SVGAGI.

This clone has more than one count but fewer than ten. The gene calls are TRBV3-1 (or the pseudogene TRBV3-2) and TRBJ2-3; 16 bases match TRBD2. Trimming at V came to 5 bases and at J to 1 base, leaving 3 bases not matched to a gene. There are 17 residues in the CDR3. Germline CDR1 LGHDT, CDR2 YNNKEL (reference sequence). The CDR3 nucleotides read TGTGCCAGCAGCTCCGGGACTAGCGGGGGGGGCACAGATACGCAGTATTTT. Translation: CASSSGTSGGGTDTQYF.

The chain has TRBV10-3 and TRBJ1-2, with 8 positions matching TRBD1. The length of the CDR3 is 14 residues. V dropped 6 bases and J dropped 6; count of bases not matched to a gene: 9. Germline assignment: CDR1 ENHRY and CDR2 SYGVKD. CDR3 DNA sequence: TGTGCCATCAGGAGGGACAGGCAAGGACATGGCTACACCTTC. This encodes CAIRRDRQGHGYTF.

The chain carries TRBV27 and TRBJ2-3, with TRBD1 matching over 7 bases. This CDR3 is built from 15 residues. The germline CDR1 and CDR2 sequences are MNHEY and SMNVEV (reference sequence). Losses at the gene ends were 5 bases for V and 4 bases for J; bases not matched to a gene: 9. The CDR3 coding sequence is TGTGCCAGCAGTCCAGGGGGTTGGAGGTCAGATACGCAGTATTTT. Translated: CASSPGGWRSDTQYF.

The chain recombines TRBV28 with TRBJ2-5; 13 bases align to TRBD2. V lost 6 bases to trimming and J lost 5 bases; unmatched junction nucleotides: 6. The CDR3 runs to 15 residues. Germline values: CDR1 MDHEN, CDR2 SYDVKM. The CDR3 DNA reads TGTGCCAGCAGCACACTAGCGGGGGGGCCGGAGACCCAGTACTTC. This gives the protein CASSTLAGGPETQYF.

Here the CDR3 reads CASSLLPSGIGRETQYF. The DNA of the CDR3 is TGTGCCAGCAGCTTACTCCCTAGCGGCATTGGCCGCGAGACCCAGTACTTC. V and J are TRBV7-3 and TRBJ2-5; 7 nucleotides line up with TRBD2. Unmatched junction bases numbered 14, after V lost 2 bases and J lost 5 bases. This CDR3 contains 17 residues. CDR1 SGHTA and CDR2 FQGTGA come from the germline V gene.

The rearrangement joins TRBV18 to TRBJ2-3; 7 bases line up with TRBD2. CDR3 size: 17 residues. Germline CDR1 reads KGHSH; CDR2 reads LQKENI. V lost 3 bases, J lost 2 bases, and 11 bases stayed unmatched. The CDR3 DNA sequence: TGTGCCAGCTCACCGCCTGGGAGGGACGAGGTCACAGATACGCAGTATTTT. As protein: CASSPPGRDEVTDTQYF. The variable domain in full, completed from reference TRBV18 and TRBJ2-3, reads NAGVMQNPRHLVRRRGQEARLRCSPMKGHSHVYWYRQLPEEGLKFMVYLQKENIIDESGMPKERFSAEFPKEGPSILRIQQVVRGDSAAYFCASSPPGRDEVTDTQYFGPGTRLTVL.

In DNA, the CDR3 is TGTGCCAGCAGTGAGCCGGGACTGCTCCGAGGCTACACCTTC. This translates into CASSEPGLLRGYTF. The rearrangement uses TRBV2 and TRBJ1-2; D perhaps matches TRBD1 (5 bases). Trimming removed 3 bases from V and 8 bases from J, with 16 bases in between. The CDR3 is 14 residues long. CDR1 is SNHLY and CDR2 is FYNNEI in the germline V gene.

The chain uses TRBV7-3 and TRBJ2-3, with D possibly matching TRBD2 (5 bases). The length of the CDR3 is 13 residues. V was clipped by 0 bases and J by 5 bases, with 6 bases between them. Germline V lookup: CDR1 SGHTA, CDR2 FQGTGA. The CDR3 loop reads CASSLTGRDTQYF. DNA for the CDR3: TGTGCCAGCAGCTTAACGGGGAGAGATACGCAGTATTTT.